A single sample gave rise to the 22 T cell receptor beta chains below, sequenced in a study of blood T cell repertoires in COVID-19. Using immunoSEQ multiplex PCR, the repertoire was profiled, and TCRdb retains in-frame clones only, with some absent. The sample consists of about 160,000 clones, around 74% of them appearing once. The sample comprised peripheral blood. The receptors originated from a woman aged 60 to 75 with COVID-19, enrolled during active disease.

This clone was counted once. CDR3 residues: CAILAGALPTDTQYF. The DNA of the CDR3 is TGTGCCATTCTAGCGGGAGCTCTTCCCACAGATACGCAGTATTTT. The rearrangement links TRBV10-3 to TRBJ2-3, with 10 nucleotides matching TRBD2. With V trimmed by 9 bases and J by 2 bases, 8 bases remained unmatched. The CDR3 has 15 residues. Germline assignment: CDR1 ENHRY and CDR2 SYGVKD.

This clone was detected only a few times. The rearrangement links TRBV10-3 to TRBJ2-7; D gene uncertain. The CDR3 runs to 15 residues. V lost 0 bases to trimming and J lost 3 bases, with 12 bases between them. The V gene's germline CDR1 is ENHRY and CDR2 SYGVKD. The CDR3 reads CAISESAEQYYEQYF. The DNA for the CDR3 is TGTGCCATCAGTGAGTCGGCAGAACAGTACTACGAGCAGTACTTC.

This chain joins TRBV11-2 and TRBJ1-6; TRBD1 aligns across 7 bases. Losses at the gene ends were 3 bases for V and 10 bases for J; bases not matched to a gene: 6. CDR1 is SGHAT and CDR2 is FQNNGV in the germline V gene. The CDR3 has 14 residues. DNA for the CDR3: TGTGCCAGCAGCTTCGACAGGGTGAGATCACCCCTCCACTTT. Translation gives CASSFDRVRSPLHF.

This chain links TRBV5-6 with TRBJ2-7, with TRBD2 matching over 9 bases. The J segment lost 2 bases and the V segment lost 5 bases, leaving 8 bases of the junction unmatched. Germline V gene lookup returns CDR1 SGHDT and CDR2 YYEEEE. The length of the CDR3 is 15 residues. The CDR3 nucleotides read TGTGCCAGCAGACGGAGGTTAGCGGGGGCCTACGAGCAGTACGTC. Its protein product is CASRRRLAGAYEQYV.

This clone was detected many times. This chain links TRBV6-1 with TRBJ1-6; 10 bases map to TRBD1. This CDR3 comprises 16 residues. J lost 16 bases, V lost 1 base, and 13 bases had no gene match. Germline V lookup: CDR1 MNHNS, CDR2 SASEGT. CDR3 nucleotides: TGTGCCAGCAGTGAAGTCCACGGGACAGGGGACAAAAAGCTCCACTTT. Translated: CASSEVHGTGDKKLHF.

This clone occurred a few times. V is TRBV18 and J is TRBJ2-1; 7 bases fit TRBD2. The J segment lost 5 bases and the V segment lost 1 base, leaving 5 bases of the junction unmatched. This CDR3 contains 15 residues. Germline V gene lookup returns CDR1 KGHSH and CDR2 LQKENI. The CDR3 coding sequence is TGTGCCAGCTCACCACTCCCTAGCGGTAACAATGAGCAGTTCTTC. Its protein product is CASSPLPSGNNEQFF. The whole variable domain, filled in from reference TRBV18 and TRBJ2-1, reads NAGVMQNPRHLVRRRGQEARLRCSPMKGHSHVYWYRQLPEEGLKFMVYLQKENIIDESGMPKERFSAEFPKEGPSILRIQQVVRGDSAAYFCASSPLPSGNNEQFFGPGTRLTVL.

By proportion, this clone is medium-sized (0.01 to 0.1%). V and J are TRBV28 and TRBJ2-1; 13 bases agree with TRBD2. CDR1 is MDHEN and CDR2 is SYDVKM in the germline V gene. V lost 7 bases and J lost 5; bases outside the gene matches: 5. This CDR3 region has 15 residues. CDR3 sequence: CASTLLAGGNNEQFF. For the CDR3, the DNA is TGTGCCAGCACCCTACTAGCGGGGGGGAACAATGAGCAGTTCTTC. The whole variable domain, remainder taken from reference TRBV28 and TRBJ2-1, is DVKVTQSSRYLVKRTGEKVFLECVQDMDHENMFWYRQDPGLGLRLIYFSYDVKMKEKGDIPEGYSVSREKKERFSLILESASTNQTSMYLCASTLLAGGNNEQFFGPGTRLTVL.

The CDR3 DNA sequence: TGTCTCCATGGCGCCGGGAGGGGACTATATAGCAATCAGCCCCAGCATTTT. This codes for CLHGAGRGLYSNQPQHF. The gene calls are TRBV19 and TRBJ1-5; D might be TRBD1 (5 bases). The CDR3 extends over 17 amino acids. Per germline, CDR1 LNHDA and CDR2 SQIVND (reference sequence).

The CDR3 DNA reads as TGTGCCAGCAGCTCCCAGAGGGCGAACACTGAAGCTTTCTTT. This encodes CASSSQRANTEAFF. The chain joins TRBV11-2 to TRBJ1-1; D is undetermined. Germline CDR1 is SGHAT and CDR2 is FQNNGV. V was pared by 4 bases and J by 1 base, with 10 bases between. This CDR3 region has 14 residues.

V is TRBV5-1 and J is TRBJ2-7; TRBD1 matches at 7 bases. The trim removed 4 bases at V and 0 bases at J, leaving 10 bases unmatched. The length of the CDR3 is 16 residues. Looked up from germline, CDR1 is SGHRS and CDR2 is YFSETQ. The CDR3 reads CASSLREPGGSYEQYF. The CDR3 coding sequence is TGCGCCAGCAGCCTACGGGAACCAGGGGGCTCCTACGAGCAGTACTTC.

V and J are TRBV5-1 and TRBJ2-1, with 9 nucleotides matching TRBD2. CDR1 and CDR2 (germline): SGHRS, YFSETQ. The CDR3 contains 19 residues. V was clipped by 4 bases and J by 4 bases; unmatched bases: 18. The CDR3 loop reads CASSATGLATSQKYNEQFF. The DNA of the CDR3 is TGCGCCAGCAGCGCGACGGGACTAGCCACCTCGCAGAAATACAATGAGCAGTTCTTC.

In this sample, this clone turned up a few times. This chain connects TRBV11-3 to TRBJ2-2; D perhaps matches TRBD1 (6 bases). The V gene lost 4 bases and the J gene lost 0 bases, with 18 bases spanning the gap. The CDR3 totals 18 residues. Germline-derived CDR1 and CDR2 are SGHNT and YENEEA. The CDR3 spells CASSSATTGLSNTGELFF. In DNA, the CDR3 is TGTGCCAGCAGCTCCGCTACTACAGGGTTATCGAACACCGGGGAGCTGTTTTTT.

The genes are TRBV11-2 and TRBJ2-1; tentative D call: TRBD2 (5 bases). In germline, CDR1 is SGHAT, CDR2 FQNNGV. The CDR3 runs 15 residues. Trimming left V 1 base short and J 0 bases short, with 7 bases between. CDR3 protein: CASSLVASSYNEQFF. The CDR3 nucleotides read TGTGCCAGCAGCTTAGTAGCGAGCTCCTACAATGAGCAGTTCTTC.

The V and J genes are TRBV28 and TRBJ2-7, with D unresolved. Germline CDR1 is MDHEN and CDR2 is SYDVKM. The CDR3 contains 13 residues. The V end was cut by 7 bases, the J end by 4 bases, with 14 bases between. CDR3 amino acids: CASKGTGVYEQYF. CDR3 coding DNA: TGTGCCAGCAAAGGTACCGGAGTTTACGAGCAGTACTTC.

The genes are TRBV4-3 and TRBJ1-4; D might be TRBD1 (5 bases). The CDR3 spans 14 residues. Germline-derived CDR1 and CDR2 are LGHNA and YSLEER. Between the trimmed V and J ends, which lost 0 bases and 4 bases, there was a span of 6 bases. CDR3 bases: TGCGCCAGCAGCCAAGACAGGGTTAATGAAAAACTGTTTTTT. Translated: CASSQDRVNEKLFF.

This clone has a handful of counts. V usage is TRBV15 and J usage is TRBJ2-3, with D perhaps matching TRBD1 (6 bases). There are 16 residues in the CDR3. Germline-derived CDR1 and CDR2 are LNHNV and YYDKDF (reference sequence). V lost 1 base to trimming and J lost 7 bases, with 18 bases between them. As DNA, the CDR3 is TGTGCCACCAGCAGAGGGGACAACCTTAATGCTAATACGCAGTATTTT. This codes for CATSRGDNLNANTQYF.

This clone was counted between two and nine times. The rearrangement uses TRBV28 and TRBJ1-1, with a tentative D call TRBD1 (6 bases). This CDR3 is built from 14 residues. Trimming left V 3 bases short and J 1 base short, with 9 bases between. Germline V CDR1 and CDR2: MDHEN, SYDVKM. CDR3 nucleotides: TGTGCCAGCAGTTTTCTGACAGGGAACACTGAAGCTTTCTTT. Protein sequence: CASSFLTGNTEAFF.

This rearrangement joins TRBV4-1 to TRBJ1-2, with 12 bases that match TRBD1. The CDR3 sequence is 15 residues long. Germline-derived CDR1 and CDR2 are MGHRA and YSYEKL. V trimming: 4 bases; J trimming: 2 bases; junction bases outside the gene matches: 2. This CDR3 is CASSPGTGGNYGYTF. Written as DNA, the CDR3 is TGCGCCAGCAGCCCCGGGACAGGGGGCAACTATGGCTACACCTTC.

This chain connects TRBV19 to TRBJ1-1; D is possibly TRBD1 (6 bases). Germline V gene lookup returns CDR1 LNHDA and CDR2 SQIVND (reference sequence). V shed 6 bases and J shed 1 base, with 12 bases lying between them. CDR3 length: 14 amino acids. The chain's CDR3 is CASRPGQKNTEAFF. Written as DNA, the CDR3 is TGTGCCAGTAGACCGGGACAAAAGAACACTGAAGCTTTCTTT. The full variable domain, rest sourced from reference TRBV19 and TRBJ1-1, is DGGITQSPKYLFRKEGQNVTLSCEQNLNHDAMYWYRQDPGQGLRLIYYSQIVNDFQKGDIAEGYSVSREKKESFPLTVTSAQKNPTAFYLCASRPGQKNTEAFFGQGTRLTVV.

The V gene is TRBV27, the J gene TRBJ1-1; D perhaps matches TRBD1 (6 bases). The CDR3 has 13 residues. Germline-derived CDR1 and CDR2 are MNHEY and SMNVEV (reference sequence). Trimming stripped 2 bases from V and 8 bases from J, with 12 bases between. CDR3 nucleotides: TGTGCCAGCAGTTTACCGGGACATCCAGAAGCTTTCTTT. Protein sequence: CASSLPGHPEAFF.

The chain couples TRBV6-5 to TRBJ2-7, with 7 nucleotides matching TRBD1. The ends lost 4 bases at V and 2 bases at J; junction bases unmatched: 5. The length of the CDR3 is 14 residues. The germline CDR1 and CDR2 sequences are MNHEY and SVGAGI. CDR3 sequence: CASSSTGQPYEQYV. The CDR3 DNA follows: TGTGCCAGCAGTTCAACGGGACAGCCCTACGAGCAGTACGTC.

This sequence joins TRBV4-1 and TRBJ2-6, with 8 bases lining up with TRBD1. The CDR3 contains 20 residues. V was pared by 4 bases and J by 2 bases, with 16 bases of the junction left unmatched. Germline V gene data show CDR1 as MGHRA and CDR2 as YSYEKL. In DNA, the CDR3 is TGCGCCAGCAGCCCCTTCCCCAGGACAGGGAAAGGTCCTGGGGCCAACGTCCTGACTTTC. This gives the protein CASSPFPRTGKGPGANVLTF.